What follows are 26 T cell receptor beta chains derived from one specimen sequenced in a study of shared clonotypes between healthy human individuals. The protocol was immunoSEQ multiplex PCR, while the TCRdb copy is restricted to in-frame clones and leaves out a portion. The sample lists roughly 2.4 million clones, under 97% seen once, with approximately 0.13% in the top ten. The sequencing sample was made of naive CD4+ T cells sorted from blood. Subset reported: CD45RA+ positively selected. The receptors were gathered from a man aged 18 to 35 in good health.

With respect to this clone: Within the sample, other DNA sequences also encode this same CDR3. J is TRBJ2-5 and V is TRBV2; 9 bases align to TRBD1. The CDR3 consists of 13 residues. Germline CDR1 SNHLY, CDR2 FYNNEI. The ends lost 6 bases at V and 5 bases at J; junction bases unmatched: 4. The CDR3 reads CASSRDRDETQYF. In DNA form, the CDR3 reads TGTGCCAGCAGCAGGGACAGGGACGAGACCCAGTACTTC.

With respect to this clone: The sample carries other DNA sequences with the same CDR3. The chain has TRBV9 and TRBJ2-3; no definite D call. Deletions cut 0 bases from V and 5 bases from J, with 7 bases between. CDR1 is SGDLS and CDR2 is YYNGEE in the germline V gene. The CDR3 extends over 13 amino acids. The CDR3: CASSVGVEDTQYF. The CDR3 coding sequence is TGTGCCAGCAGCGTAGGGGTCGAAGATACGCAGTATTTT.

This chain joins TRBV30 and TRBJ1-3; 7 nucleotides agree with TRBD1. Germline-derived CDR1 and CDR2 are GTSNPN and SVGIG (reference sequence). The CDR3 consists of 15 residues. Trimming at V came to 8 bases and at J to 1 base, leaving 11 bases not matched to a gene. The DNA for the CDR3 is TGTGCCGCCTCGACAGGGTTCGAATCTGGAAACACCATATATTTT. Translated, it gives CAASTGFESGNTIYF.

This sequence joins TRBV5-1 and TRBJ2-1, with 11 positions matching TRBD1. Unmatched junction bases numbered 8, after V lost 4 bases and J lost 2 bases. There are 17 residues in the CDR3. Germline-derived CDR1 and CDR2 are SGHRS and YFSETQ. Here the CDR3 DNA reads TGCGCCAGCAGCCCTGGACAGGGGGCGCAGACCTACAATGAGCAGTTCTTC. It yields the protein CASSPGQGAQTYNEQFF.

The rearrangement links TRBV5-1 to TRBJ2-5; a possible D gene is TRBD2 (6 bases). CDR3 length equals 23 residues. V lost 0 bases, J lost 2 bases, and 35 bases lay in between. CDR1 SGHRS and CDR2 YFSETQ come from the germline V gene. The CDR3 sequence: CASSLGPRYLSWEAGSPQETQYF. The CDR3, as DNA: TGCGCCAGCAGCTTGGGTCCTCGGTATTTATCTTGGGAGGCAGGGAGTCCTCAAGAGACCCAGTACTTC.

This clone appeared a single time. The CDR3 region is CASSPEGEQYF. The CDR3 nucleotides are TGTGCCAGCAGTCCCGAGGGGGAGCAGTACTTC. The rearrangement uses TRBV27 and TRBJ2-7; D possibly matches TRBD1 or TRBD2 (5 bases each). The CDR3 covers 11 residues. Germline V lookup: CDR1 MNHEY, CDR2 SMNVEV (reference sequence). V was clipped by 5 bases and J by 7 bases, with 9 bases between them.

The chain uses TRBV19 and TRBJ2-1; a weak D match, TRBD2 (5 bases). Trimming stripped 8 bases from V and 2 bases from J, with 16 bases between. The CDR3 runs to 15 residues. Germline V gives CDR1 LNHDA, CDR2 SQIVND (reference sequence). The CDR3 bases are TGTGCCAGTCAGGAGGCTCCTTTTCCCTACAATGAGCAGTTCTTC. Translating it yields CASQEAPFPYNEQFF. The whole variable domain, remainder taken from reference TRBV19 and TRBJ2-1, is DGGITQSPKYLFRKEGQNVTLSCEQNLNHDAMYWYRQDPGQGLRLIYYSQIVNDFQKGDIAEGYSVSREKKESFPLTVTSAQKNPTAFYLCASQEAPFPYNEQFFGPGTRLTVL.

With respect to this clone: One junction end does not reproduce the germline sequence, and a read error may be involved. The chain has TRBV7-2 and TRBJ2-5; TRBD2 matches at 10 bases. The CDR3 is 14 amino acids. Germline lookup yields CDR1 SGHTA and CDR2 FQGNSA. The chain's CDR3 is CASTLTGLAVYQYF. DNA of the CDR3: TGTGCCAGCACCTTAACTGGACTAGCGGTGTACCAGTACTTC.

This chain uses TRBV7-3 with TRBJ2-2, with D perhaps TRBD2 (6 bases). Germline-derived CDR1 and CDR2 are SGHTA and FQGTGA. The CDR3 sequence is 16 residues long. Trimming took off 3 bases at V and 2 bases at J, with 13 bases between the two ends. The CDR3 bases are TGTGCCAGCAGCTTGGTGGGGACTCAAAACACCGGGGAGCTGTTTTTT. Its protein is CASSLVGTQNTGELFF.

The chain has TRBV5-1 and TRBJ2-7, with D perhaps assigned TRBD1 or TRBD2 (5 bases each). Trimming cost V 4 bases and J 4 bases, with 24 bases left between them. The CDR3 totals 17 residues. Germline CDR1 SGHRS, CDR2 YFSETQ. The CDR3 region is CASSPDAGKERVYEQYF. The CDR3 DNA reads as TGCGCCAGCAGCCCGGACGCAGGGAAAGAGAGGGTATACGAGCAGTACTTC.

The gene calls are TRBV15 and TRBJ2-7; no definite D call. There are 14 residues in the CDR3. V was cut by 0 bases and J by 5 bases, with 11 bases left in between. The germline V gene encodes CDR1 LNHNV and CDR2 YYDKDF (reference sequence). DNA of the CDR3: TGTGCCACCAGCAGAGATGGCCCAGCCAACGAGCAGTACTTC. It yields the protein CATSRDGPANEQYF.

Of note for this clone: Since a much larger clone is just one base distant, this may be a read error. This same CDR3 is encoded by further DNA sequences in the sample. The chain combines TRBV5-6 with TRBJ2-7; no clear D. Trimming left V 0 bases short and J 4 bases short, with 2 bases between. The germline V gene has CDR1 SGHDT and CDR2 YYEEEE. The CDR3 sequence is 11 residues long. Written as DNA, the CDR3 is TGTGCCAGCAGCTTGGGATACGAGCAGTACTTC. Encoded protein: CASSLGYEQYF.

The rearrangement links TRBV4-3 to TRBJ2-7; 7 bases line up with TRBD2. Germline V gene lookup returns CDR1 LGHNA and CDR2 YSLEER. After removal of 1 base from V and 0 bases from J, the junction contained 6 bases not matched to a gene. The CDR3 covers 16 residues. In nucleotides, the CDR3 is TGCGCCAGCAGCCAAGTATTCACTAGCGCCTCCTACGAGCAGTACTTC. It is translated as CASSQVFTSASYEQYF.

The chain joins TRBV6-5 to TRBJ2-1; the D gene is possibly TRBD2 (6 bases). CDR1 and CDR2 from the germline V gene are MNHEY and SVGAGI. Trimming shortened V by 2 bases and J by 3 bases, and 11 bases separated the two germline ends. The CDR3 contains 15 residues. The CDR3 region is CASSYIGGYYNEQFF. The CDR3 nucleotides read TGTGCCAGCAGTTACATCGGGGGTTACTACAATGAGCAGTTCTTC.

The chain links TRBV7-9 to TRBJ2-5; D may be TRBD2 (5 bases). The CDR3 covers 13 residues. Per germline, CDR1 SEHNR and CDR2 FQNEAQ (reference sequence). V dropped 3 bases and J dropped 2 bases, with 7 bases sitting between them. CDR3 DNA: TGTGCCAGCAGCTTCGGGAAACAAGAGACCCAGTACTTC. Its protein is CASSFGKQETQYF.

This chain links TRBV5-1 with TRBJ2-3, with D possibly being TRBD1 (6 bases). The germline V gene encodes CDR1 SGHRS and CDR2 YFSETQ. This CDR3 is 16 amino acids long. Trimming removed 0 bases at V and 1 base at J, with 12 bases between. Written as DNA, the CDR3 is TGCGCCAGCAGCTTGGGGACAGATGTCCGCACAGATACGCAGTATTTT. It is translated as CASSLGTDVRTDTQYF. Together with reference TRBV5-1 and TRBJ2-3, the CDR3 gives the full variable domain: KAGVTQTPRYLIKTRGQQVTLSCSPISGHRSVSWYQQTPGQGLQFLFEYFSETQRNKGNFPGRFSGRQFSNSRSEMNVSTLELGDSALYLCASSLGTDVRTDTQYFGPGTRLTVL.

The CDR3: CASSFARGDTQYF. The CDR3 DNA is TGTGCCAGCAGCTTTGCCCGGGGAGATACGCAGTATTTT. The V and J genes are TRBV5-6 and TRBJ2-3; D may be TRBD2 (5 bases). CDR3 length: 13 amino acids. CDR1 and CDR2 (germline): SGHDT, YYEEEE. V lost 2 bases and J lost 5, with 9 bases in between. The full variable domain, its missing parts supplied by reference TRBV5-6 and TRBJ2-3, is DAGVTQSPTHLIKTRGQQVTLRCSPKSGHDTVSWYQQALGQGPQFIFQYYEEEERQRGNFPDRFSGHQFPNYSSELNVNALLLGDSALYLCASSFARGDTQYFGPGTRLTVL.

This chain links TRBV14 with TRBJ2-5; D might be TRBD1 or TRBD2, each matching 5 bases. CDR1 is SGHDN, CDR2 FVKESK, per germline. Trimming left V 4 bases short and J 7 bases short, with 13 bases between. The CDR3 is 13 amino acids. The CDR3: CASSLDRRGTQYF. The CDR3 DNA sequence: TGTGCCAGCAGCCTCGACAGACGGGGGACCCAGTACTTC.

Of note for this clone: In the same sample, other DNA sequences code for this CDR3. The chain recombines TRBV6-6 with TRBJ1-1, with D possibly being TRBD1 (5 bases). The CDR3 sequence is 13 residues long. The V end was cut by 2 bases, the J end by 2 bases, with 6 bases between. Germline CDR1 is MNHNY and CDR2 is SVGAGI (reference sequence). The CDR3 coding sequence is TGTGCCAGCAGTTACCAGGGTAACACTGAAGCTTTCTTT. It specifies CASSYQGNTEAFF.

The J gene is TRBJ1-1, the V gene TRBV5-6; weak D call: TRBD1 (6 bases). The V end lost 4 bases, the J end lost 0 bases, and 19 bases lay between the germline ends. CDR3 length: 17 amino acids. Germline CDR1 and CDR2: SGHDT and YYEEEE. CDR3 region: CASSGPPNRALNTEAFF. The CDR3 DNA reads TGTGCCAGCAGCGGGCCGCCGAACAGGGCACTGAACACTGAAGCTTTCTTT.

In the case of this clone: The sample has other DNA sequences that encode this CDR3 too. The chain is built from TRBV4-3 and TRBJ2-2; 8 positions agree with TRBD2. The CDR3 is 15 residues long. Trimming at V came to 0 bases and at J to 4 bases, leaving 1 base not matched to a gene. The germline V gene encodes CDR1 LGHNA and CDR2 YSLEER. The DNA of the CDR3 is TGCGCCAGCAGCCAAGACCGGGGGGGCACCGGGGAGCTGTTTTTT. Protein product: CASSQDRGGTGELFF.

This chain links TRBV7-2 with TRBJ1-4; 7 bases are a match to TRBD1. The CDR3 contains 14 residues. V gave up 5 bases and J gave up 7 bases; unmatched junction bases: 7. CDR1 SGHTA and CDR2 FQGNSA come from the germline V gene. CDR3 DNA sequence: TGTGCCAGCAGCCCCTCTGGACAGGTTGAAAAACTGTTTTTT. As protein: CASSPSGQVEKLFF.

V and J are TRBV11-1 and TRBJ1-1; D might be TRBD1 (5 bases). The CDR3 runs to 11 residues. Trimming pared 5 bases from V and 10 bases from J, leaving 11 bases between. Germline lookup yields CDR1 SGHAT and CDR2 FQDESV (reference sequence). Written as DNA, the CDR3 is TGTGCCAGCAGCCCAGGGTTCGGAGCTTTCTTT. It translates to CASSPGFGAFF.

The chain employs TRBV30 and TRBJ1-1; 7 bases are a match to TRBD1. After removal of 7 bases from V and 2 bases from J, the junction contained 7 bases not matched to a gene. The CDR3 loop spans 13 amino acids. Germline V lookup: CDR1 GTSNPN, CDR2 SVGIG (reference sequence). The CDR3 loop is CAFATGSNTEAFF. The CDR3 bases are TGTGCCTTTGCGACAGGGAGTAACACTGAAGCTTTCTTT.

The chain carries TRBV6-1 and TRBJ2-5; the D is unclear. This CDR3 comprises 15 residues. The V gene lost 1 base and the J gene lost 4 bases, with 13 bases spanning the gap. Germline assignment: CDR1 MNHNS and CDR2 SASEGT. CDR3 DNA: TGTGCCAGCAGTGAAGAGGGAATTTCAGCAGAGACCCAGTACTTC. Residues: CASSEEGISAETQYF.

V gene TRBV7-6 combines with J gene TRBJ2-5; D uncertain. Trimming took 1 base from V and 5 from J, leaving 23 bases between them. Germline V lookup: CDR1 SGHVS, CDR2 FNYEAQ. The length of the CDR3 is 18 residues. CDR3 nucleotide sequence: TGTGCCAGCAGCTTAGATCCTCCCCGATGGGGAAGGCCGGAGACCCAGTACTTC. As protein: CASSLDPPRWGRPETQYF.